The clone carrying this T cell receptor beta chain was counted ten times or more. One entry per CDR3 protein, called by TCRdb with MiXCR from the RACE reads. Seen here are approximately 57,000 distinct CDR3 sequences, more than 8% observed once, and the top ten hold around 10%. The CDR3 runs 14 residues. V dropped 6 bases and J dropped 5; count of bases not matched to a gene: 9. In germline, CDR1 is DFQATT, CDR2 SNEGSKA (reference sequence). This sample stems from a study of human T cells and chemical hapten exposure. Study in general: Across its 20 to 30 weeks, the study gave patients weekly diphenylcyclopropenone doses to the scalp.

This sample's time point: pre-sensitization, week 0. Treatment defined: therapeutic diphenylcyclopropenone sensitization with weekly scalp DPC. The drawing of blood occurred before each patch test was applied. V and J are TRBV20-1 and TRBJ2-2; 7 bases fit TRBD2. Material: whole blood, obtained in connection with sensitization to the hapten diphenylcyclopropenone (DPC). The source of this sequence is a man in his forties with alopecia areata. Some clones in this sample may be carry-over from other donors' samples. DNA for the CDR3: TGCAGTGCCCCAGGGCGGGAGCGAACCGGGGAGCTGTTTTTT. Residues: CSAPGRERTGELFF.